These 23 T cell receptor beta chains were sequenced from one sample in a study of monozygotic twins with inflammatory bowel disease. Reprocessing the 5' RACE reads, TCRdb reports a single entry for every CDR3 protein and omits DNA. The record lists approximately 330,000 distinct CDR3 sequences, of which the ten most abundant hold roughly 2%. Sequencing was performed on blood. The receptors were sampled from a human donor with ulcerative colitis or Crohn's disease, or a healthy co-twin of an affected twin (not recorded which).

The rearrangement uses TRBV19 and TRBJ2-7; absent DNA, TCRdb's TRBD1 call cannot be checked. CDR1 and CDR2 (germline): LNHDA, SQIVND (reference sequence). This CDR3 has 14 amino acids. The CDR3 spells CASSIKGGSYEQYF.

The genes are TRBV15 and TRBJ1-5; the D call from TCRdb, TRBD1, cannot be confirmed without DNA. CDR1 LNHNV and CDR2 YYDKDF come from the germline V gene (reference sequence). The CDR3 covers 14 residues. Here the CDR3 reads CATSPRGGNQPQHF. The full variable domain, with the rest looked up from reference TRBV15 and TRBJ1-5, is DAMVIQNPRYQVTQFGKPVTLSCSQTLNHNVMYWYQQKSSQAPKLLFHYYDKDFNNEADTPDNFQSRRPNTSFCFLDIRSPGLGDTAMYLCATSPRGGNQPQHFGDGTRLSIL.

This rearrangement joins TRBV20-1 to TRBJ2-6; the D call of TRBD1 rests on TCRdb alone, since no DNA is present to check it. This CDR3 is built from 15 residues. CDR1 and CDR2 (germline): DFQATT, SNEGSKA (reference sequence). This chain's CDR3 is CSAPPLSSGANVLTF.

This rearrangement joins TRBV7-2 to TRBJ2-7; TCRdb names TRBD1, which stays unverified in the absence of DNA. Germline CDR1 SGHTA, CDR2 FQGNSA. There are 15 residues in the CDR3. CDR3 sequence: CASSLSGGISYEQYF. Using reference TRBV7-2 and TRBJ2-7 for the parts outside the CDR3, the full variable domain is GAGVSQSPSNKVTEKGKDVELRCDPISGHTALYWYRQSLGQGLEFLIYFQGNSAPDKSGLPSDRFSAERTGGSVSTLTIQRTQQEDSAVYLCASSLSGGISYEQYFGPGTRLTVT.

This chain links TRBV7-2 with TRBJ2-7; TCRdb selects TRBD1, and the lack of DNA leaves this call unchecked. CDR3 length equals 16 residues. Germline values: CDR1 SGHTA, CDR2 FQGNSA. CDR3 region: CASSLVGGGQGYEQYF. Variable domain in full (rest from reference TRBV7-2 and TRBJ2-7): GAGVSQSPSNKVTEKGKDVELRCDPISGHTALYWYRQSLGQGLEFLIYFQGNSAPDKSGLPSDRFSAERTGGSVSTLTIQRTQQEDSAVYLCASSLVGGGQGYEQYFGPGTRLTVT.

V gene TRBV7-2 combines with J gene TRBJ2-7; TCRdb lists TRBD1, though no DNA is available to test this call. CDR1 is SGHTA and CDR2 is FQGNSA in the germline V gene. This CDR3 spans 15 amino acids. CDR3 in amino acids: CASSFLGLTGSEQYF. The full variable domain, completed using reference TRBV7-2 and TRBJ2-7, is GAGVSQSPSNKVTEKGKDVELRCDPISGHTALYWYRQSLGQGLEFLIYFQGNSAPDKSGLPSDRFSAERTGGSVSTLTIQRTQQEDSAVYLCASSFLGLTGSEQYFGPGTRLTVT.

The rearrangement joins TRBV12-3 or TRBV12-4 to TRBJ2-5; TCRdb calls TRBD2, which cannot be checked without DNA. This CDR3 has 16 amino acids. CDR3 protein: CASSFFGGGAEETQYF.

This rearrangement joins TRBV18 to TRBJ2-2; without DNA, the TCRdb call of TRBD1 cannot be checked. The CDR3 runs 16 residues. CDR1 KGHSH and CDR2 LQKENI come from the germline V gene. The CDR3 loop is CASSPTGGSSTGELFF.

V gene TRBV20-1 combines with J gene TRBJ1-1; lacking DNA, the TRBD1 call made by TCRdb goes unchecked. This CDR3 contains 15 residues. The germline V gene has CDR1 DFQATT and CDR2 SNEGSKA (reference sequence). CDR3 sequence reads: CSARVGPGRNTEAFF.

The chain uses TRBV29-1 and TRBJ2-3; TCRdb's D call, TRBD1, is unchecked because there is no DNA. This CDR3 region has 15 residues. Germline loops: CDR1 SQVTM, CDR2 ANQGSEA. The CDR3: CSVGSVAGGPDTQYF.

The rearrangement uses TRBV29-1 and TRBJ2-7; the TCRdb call, TRBD1, lacks DNA for checking. The germline V gene encodes CDR1 SQVTM and CDR2 ANQGSEA. This CDR3 has 11 amino acids. The CDR3 sequence is CSVGDSYEQYF.

The chain recombines TRBV3-1 with TRBJ2-1; TCRdb's assignment of TRBD2 cannot be checked, as there is no DNA. Germline lookup yields CDR1 LGHDT and CDR2 YNNKEL (reference sequence). The CDR3 contains 14 residues. The CDR3 sequence: CASSLLAGDNEQFF.

This chain links TRBV2 with TRBJ2-3; TCRdb returns TRBD2, unconfirmable since there is no DNA. The CDR3 runs to 14 residues. In germline, CDR1 is SNHLY, CDR2 FYNNEI. The CDR3: CASTRSGSVDTQYF.

The rearrangement joins TRBV5-4 to TRBJ1-5; TCRdb lists TRBD1, though no DNA is available to test this call. Germline V gene data show CDR1 as SGHNT and CDR2 as YYREEE (reference sequence). This CDR3 has 13 residues. CDR3 in amino acids: CASSGGLDQPQHF. Supplemented by reference TRBV5-4 and TRBJ1-5, the full variable domain reads ETGVTQSPTHLIKTRGQQVTLRCSSQSGHNTVSWYQQALGQGPQFIFQYYREEENGRGNFPPRFSGLQFPNYSSELNVNALELDDSALYLCASSGGLDQPQHFGDGTRLSIL.

This chain connects TRBV5-1 to TRBJ2-7; TCRdb's D gene call, TRBD1, goes unchecked for lack of DNA. The germline CDR1 and CDR2 sequences are SGHRS and YFSETQ. The CDR3 runs 15 residues. CDR3 loop: CASSLASGRAYEQYF.

The chain links TRBV7-9 to TRBJ2-1. This CDR3 comprises 14 residues. Germline assignment: CDR1 SEHNR and CDR2 FQNEAQ (reference sequence). CDR3 sequence reads: CASTLGRGVNEQFF. Full variable domain (remainder filled in from reference TRBV7-9 and TRBJ2-1): DTGVSQNPRHKITKRGQNVTFRCDPISEHNRLYWYRQTLGQGPEFLTYFQNEAQLEKSRLLSDRFSAERPKGSFSTLEIQRTEQGDSAMYLCASTLGRGVNEQFFGPGTRLTVL.

The genes are TRBV10-2 and TRBJ1-1; TCRdb's assignment of TRBD1 cannot be checked, as there is no DNA. In germline, CDR1 is WSHSY, CDR2 SAAADI. The CDR3 is 14 amino acids. The CDR3 is CASIRRDNGGRAFF.

The chain employs TRBV5-6 and TRBJ1-2. CDR1 is SGHDT, CDR2 YYEEEE, per germline. CDR3 length: 15 amino acids. The CDR3 is CASSLVDPPSEGYTF.

The CDR3 spells CASSLSVETQYF. V is TRBV7-2 and J is TRBJ2-5. The length of the CDR3 is 12 residues. CDR1 SGHTA and CDR2 FQGNSA come from the germline V gene.

This chain joins TRBV7-2 and TRBJ2-7; TCRdb calls TRBD1, which cannot be checked without DNA. Germline V gives CDR1 SGHTA, CDR2 FQGNSA. The CDR3 length is 15 residues. The CDR3 loop is CASSYNAGPGYEQYF. The full variable domain, with the rest looked up from reference TRBV7-2 and TRBJ2-7, is GAGVSQSPSNKVTEKGKDVELRCDPISGHTALYWYRQSLGQGLEFLIYFQGNSAPDKSGLPSDRFSAERTGGSVSTLTIQRTQQEDSAVYLCASSYNAGPGYEQYFGPGTRLTVT.

The rearrangement uses TRBV29-1 and TRBJ2-1; TCRdb reports TRBD2, a call that lacks DNA to check it against. Germline V CDR1 and CDR2: SQVTM, ANQGSEA. The CDR3 has 15 amino acids. CDR3 sequence reads: CSVVSLALSYNEQFF.

The chain joins TRBV29-1 to TRBJ2-5; TCRdb returns TRBD2, unconfirmable since there is no DNA. This CDR3 is built from 12 residues. CDR1 is SQVTM, CDR2 ANQGSEA, per germline. CDR3 sequence reads: CSVVAGGETQYF. Full variable domain (missing parts from reference TRBV29-1 and TRBJ2-5): SAVISQKPSRDICQRGTSLTIQCQVDSQVTMMFWYRQQPGQSLTLIATANQGSEATYESGFVIDKFPISRPNLTFSTLTVSNMSPEDSSIYLCSVVAGGETQYFGPGTRLLVL.

The CDR3 sequence: CASSLITTVNTGELFF. The chain links TRBV7-9 to TRBJ2-2. Germline CDR1 reads SEHNR; CDR2 reads FQNEAQ (reference sequence). This CDR3 has 16 residues.